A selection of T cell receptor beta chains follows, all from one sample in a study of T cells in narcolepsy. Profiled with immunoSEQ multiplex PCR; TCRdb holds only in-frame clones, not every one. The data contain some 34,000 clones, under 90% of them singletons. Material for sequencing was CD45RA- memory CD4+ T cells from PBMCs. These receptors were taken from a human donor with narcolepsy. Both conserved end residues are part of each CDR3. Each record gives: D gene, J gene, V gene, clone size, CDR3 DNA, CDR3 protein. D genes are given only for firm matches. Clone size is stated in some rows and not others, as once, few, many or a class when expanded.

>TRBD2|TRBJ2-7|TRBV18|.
TGTGCCAGCTCACCACGTGGGCCCAGCGGGATACCCGTCTCCTACGAGCAGTACTTC
CASSPRGPSGIPVSYEQYF
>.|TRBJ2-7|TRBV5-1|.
TGCGCCAGCAGCCCAATGGGGGGCCAGAGGGAGCAGTACTTC
CASSPMGGQREQYF
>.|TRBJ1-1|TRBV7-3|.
TGTGCCAGCAGCACACAGGGTAACACTGAAGCTTTCTTT
CASSTQGNTEAFF
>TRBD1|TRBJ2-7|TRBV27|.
TGTGCCAGCAGTCTAACCCGGGACAGGGGGCAAGAGCAGTACTTC
CASSLTRDRGQEQYF
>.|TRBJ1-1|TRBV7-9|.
TGTGCCAGCAGCAATCGTATAAGGGACACCCAAGTAGGACACACTGAAGCTTTCTTT
CASSNRIRDTQVGHTEAFF
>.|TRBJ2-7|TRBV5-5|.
TGTGCCAGCAACAGCTTGAGTTCTATCTCCTACGAGCAGTACTTC
CASNSLSSISYEQYF
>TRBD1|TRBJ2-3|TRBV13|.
TGTGCCAGCAGCCCATCCGGGACAGGGGTAAAAGCAGATACGCAGTATTTT
CASSPSGTGVKADTQYF
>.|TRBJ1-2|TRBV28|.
TGTGCCAGCAGTATTAGATATAACTATGGCTACACCTTC
CASSIRYNYGYTF
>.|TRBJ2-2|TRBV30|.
TGTGCCTGGAGCGGTGAACCAACGACCCCCGAACACCGGGGAGCTGTTTTT
CAWSGEPTTPEHRGAVF
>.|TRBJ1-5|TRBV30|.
TGTGCCTGGAGTGCCCAGTCCCCCCCTTGGCAGCATTTT
CAWSAQSPPWQHF
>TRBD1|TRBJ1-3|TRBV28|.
TGTGCCAGCAGTTTATTTCTAGGGGACAGGCCCAACTCTGGAAACACCATATATTTT
CASSLFLGDRPNSGNTIYF
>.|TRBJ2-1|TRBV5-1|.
TGCGCCAGCAGCAAATCAAGCACTATTTACAATGAGCAGTTCTTC
CASSKSSTIYNEQFF
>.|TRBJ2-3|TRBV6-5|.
TGTGCCAGCAGTTACTATGGGGGTACCACAGATACGCAGTATTTT
CASSYYGGTTDTQYF
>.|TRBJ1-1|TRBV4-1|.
TGCGCCAGCAGCCAAGATTCAGCCTTCACGATGAACACTGAAGCTTTCTTT
CASSQDSAFTMNTEAFF
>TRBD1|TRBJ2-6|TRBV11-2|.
TGTGCCAGCAGCGCCGGGACAGGGAAACCCCTATCTGGGGCCAACGTCCTGACTTTC
CASSAGTGKPLSGANVLTF
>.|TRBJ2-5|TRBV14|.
TGTGCCAGCAGCCGGCGGGGCGTCCCTCAAGAGACCCAGTACTTC
CASSRRGVPQETQYF
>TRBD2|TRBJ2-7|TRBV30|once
TGTGCCTGGAGTCCGGGACTAGCGGGGGCCTTCTCCTACGAGCAGTACTTC
CAWSPGLAGAFSYEQYF
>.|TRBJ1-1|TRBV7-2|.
TGTGCCAGCAGCTTAAGGTGGGCGGGCACTGAAGCTTTCTTT
CASSLRWAGTEAFF
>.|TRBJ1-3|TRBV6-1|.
TGTGCCAGCAGTGAACAGGGTTCTGGAAACACCATATATTTT
CASSEQGSGNTIYF
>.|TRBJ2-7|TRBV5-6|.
TGTGCCAGCAGCTTGGGAGGCGGGAACTACGAGCAGTACTTC
CASSLGGGNYEQYF
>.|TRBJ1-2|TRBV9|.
TGTGCCAGCCCCCGGCGGGGCGCCTGGTCGCGAGGCTATGGCTACACCTTC
CASPRRGAWSRGYGYTF
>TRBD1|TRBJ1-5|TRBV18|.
TGTGCCAGCTCACGGGGAACAGGGGGCTCTGGTCAGCCCCAGCATTTT
CASSRGTGGSGQPQHF
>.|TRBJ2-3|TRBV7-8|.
TGTGCCAGCAGCTTGGGCAAGGGGAGTAAATCAGATACGCAGTATTTT
CASSLGKGSKSDTQYF
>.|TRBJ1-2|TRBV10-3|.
TGTGCCATCGGGTTACAGGGCGATGGCTACACCTTC
CAIGLQGDGYTF
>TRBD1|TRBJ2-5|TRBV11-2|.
TGTGCCAGCAGCTTACGGGACAGTCAAGAGACCCAGTACTTC
CASSLRDSQETQYF
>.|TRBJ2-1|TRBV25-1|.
TGTGCCAGCAGGACGGGCCAATCCCGGCGGGAGCAGTTCTTC
CASRTGQSRREQFF
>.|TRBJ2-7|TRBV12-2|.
TGTGCAAGTCGCCCGCTAAGGTGCGAGCAGTACTTC
CASRPLRCEQYF
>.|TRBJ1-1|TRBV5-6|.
TGTGCCAGCAGCTTGGGGGACATCATGAACACTGAAGCTTTCTTT
CASSLGDIMNTEAFF
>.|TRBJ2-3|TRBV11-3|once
TGTGCCAGCAGCTTAGAGTACAAGGATACGCAGTATTTT
CASSLEYKDTQYF
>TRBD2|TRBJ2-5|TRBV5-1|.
TGCGCCAGCAGCTTGTCCCCTATGACTAGCGCAGCGATACAGTACTTC
CASSLSPMTSAAIQYF
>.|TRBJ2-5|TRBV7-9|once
TGTGCCAGCGCTGCGGCCTCGACGGAGACCCAGTACTTC
CASAAASTETQYF
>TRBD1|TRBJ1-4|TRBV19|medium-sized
TGTGCCAGTCAGGACAGGGGAGGTGAAAAACTGTTTTTT
CASQDRGGEKLFF
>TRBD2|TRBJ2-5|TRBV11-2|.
TGTGCCAGCAGCTTAGTACCCGGGAGGCAAGAGACCCAGTACTTC
CASSLVPGRQETQYF
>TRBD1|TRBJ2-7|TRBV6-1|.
TGTGCCAGCAGTGAAGCGATCGGGACAGCCTACGAGCAGTACTTC
CASSEAIGTAYEQYF
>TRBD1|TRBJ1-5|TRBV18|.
TGTGCCAGCTCGTTTCAACAGGGGGTAGGAATTTCGCAGCCCCAGCATTTT
CASSFQQGVGISQPQHF
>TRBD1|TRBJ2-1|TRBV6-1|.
TGTGCCAGCAGTGAAGCGTCGGGACAGCTATACAATGAGCAGTTCTTC
CASSEASGQLYNEQFF
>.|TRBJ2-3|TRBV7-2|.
TGTGCCAGCAGCTTATGGAGAGATACGCAGTATTTT
CASSLWRDTQYF
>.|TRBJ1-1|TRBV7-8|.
TGTGCCAGCAGCTTAGGCCGCGGCATTGAAGCTTTCTTT
CASSLGRGIEAFF
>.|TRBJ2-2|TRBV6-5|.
TGTGCCAGCAGACAGGTCACCGGGGAGCTGTTTTTT
CASRQVTGELFF
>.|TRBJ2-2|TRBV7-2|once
TGTGCCAGCAGCCCCAGACGGGAACCCGGGGAGCTGTTTTTT
CASSPRREPGELFF
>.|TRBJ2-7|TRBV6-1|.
TGTGCCACCCGAAGGGGGGGTCACGAGCAGTACTTC
CATRRGGHEQYF
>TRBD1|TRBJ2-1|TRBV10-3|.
TGTGCCATCAGGGGGGACAGGGCCAATGAGCAGTTCTTC
CAIRGDRANEQFF
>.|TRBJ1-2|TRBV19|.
TGTGCCAGTAGTGACAGGAGCTATGGCTACACCTTC
CASSDRSYGYTF
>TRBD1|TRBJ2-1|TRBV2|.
TGTGCCAGCACCCGTGGGACAGCGAACTACAATGAGCAGTTCTTC
CASTRGTANYNEQFF
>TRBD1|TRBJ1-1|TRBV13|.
TGTGCCAGCAACAGGGGAAGTTACACTGAAGCTTTCTTT
CASNRGSYTEAFF
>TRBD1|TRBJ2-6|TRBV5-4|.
TGTGCCAGCACCCAGACAGGGCCTGGGGCCAACGTCCTGACTTTC
CASTQTGPGANVLTF